The next 21 T cell receptor beta chains were all read from a single sample in a study of shared clonotypes between healthy human individuals (dated by TCRdb to the early 2020s). Libraries were prepared through the immunoSEQ multiplex PCR assay. Held by TCRdb, this immuneACCESS table contains in-frame sequences only and omits some clones. Under half of the omission traces to an unresolved V gene where checked; the cause of the rest is unknown. Recorded for this sample are some 2,500,000 clones; 85% to 95% of them occurred a single time. Of the sample, approximately 0.41% is held by the ten largest clones. The sequencing sample was made of naive CD4+ T cells from PBMCs. The cell subset or site label of this sample denotes: CD45RA+ positively selected. The receptors here all came from a man in his late teens or twenties in good health. Some clones in this sample may be carry-over from other donors' samples.

V is TRBV6-6 and J is TRBJ2-1; 10 bases align to TRBD2. The CDR3 length is 15 residues. With 2 bases clipped from V and 7 bases from J, the junction kept 5 bases outside the gene matches. From germline, CDR1 is MNHNY and CDR2 SVGAGI (reference sequence). Here the CDR3 reads CASSYASGSGNEQFF. CDR3 DNA: TGTGCCAGCAGTTACGCTAGCGGGAGTGGTAATGAGCAGTTCTTC.

This chain uses TRBV5-8 with TRBJ1-5; no definite D call. The germline V and J ends were trimmed by 0 bases and 11 bases, with 15 bases remaining between them. The length of the CDR3 is 14 residues. Germline assignment: CDR1 SGHTS and CDR2 YDEGEE. The CDR3 DNA follows: TGTGCCAGCAGCTTGGGCAGACCCTTAGATTCCCAGCATTTT. Translation: CASSLGRPLDSQHF. Full variable domain (outside the CDR3, taken from reference TRBV5-8 and TRBJ1-5): EAGVTQSPTHLIKTRGQQATLRCSPISGHTSVYWYQQALGLGLQFLLWYDEGEERNRGNFPPRFSGRQFPNYSSELNVNALELEDSALYLCASSLGRPLDSQHFGDGTRLSIL.

The chain uses TRBV10-2 and TRBJ2-4; D possibly corresponds to TRBD2 (6 bases). The germline V gene encodes CDR1 WSHSY and CDR2 SAAADI. Trimming removed 6 bases from V and 0 bases from J, with 9 bases in between. The CDR3 extends over 14 amino acids. CDR3 amino acids: CASRPGLAKNIQYF. CDR3 DNA sequence: TGCGCCAGCAGACCGGGACTAGCCAAAAACATTCAGTACTTC.

This clone was detected once. The chain couples TRBV5-1 to TRBJ2-5; a weak D match, TRBD2 (6 bases). From germline, CDR1 is SGHRS and CDR2 YFSETQ. The CDR3 runs to 14 residues. V lost 0 bases and J 5 bases, leaving 11 bases between the germline ends. CDR3 in amino acids: CASSLVASVETQYF. The CDR3 DNA reads TGCGCCAGCAGCTTGGTTGCTAGCGTGGAGACCCAGTACTTC. Based on the CDR3 plus reference TRBV5-1 and TRBJ2-5, the full variable domain is KAGVTQTPRYLIKTRGQQVTLSCSPISGHRSVSWYQQTPGQGLQFLFEYFSETQRNKGNFPGRFSGRQFSNSRSEMNVSTLELGDSALYLCASSLVASVETQYFGPGTRLLVL.

The gene calls are TRBV28 and TRBJ1-5; D gene uncertain. The CDR3 sequence is 14 residues long. The V gene's germline CDR1 is MDHEN and CDR2 SYDVKM. V dropped 6 bases and J dropped 3 bases, with 12 bases sitting between them. DNA for the CDR3: TGTGCCAGCAGACTGCGGGGTTCCAATCAGCCCCAGCATTTT. This encodes CASRLRGSNQPQHF.

CDR3 DNA sequence: TGTGCCAGCAGCATGGGACAGCCGAACACCGGGGAGCTGTTTTTT. This encodes CASSMGQPNTGELFF. The chain is built from TRBV7-9 and TRBJ2-2; TRBD1 agrees at 7 bases. The CDR3 sequence is 15 residues long. Germline CDR1 SEHNR, CDR2 FQNEAQ (reference sequence). The ends lost 5 bases at V and 0 bases at J; junction bases unmatched: 3.

The chain carries TRBV5-4 and TRBJ2-7, with 13 bases identical to TRBD2. CDR3 size: 17 residues. The trim removed 1 base at V and 0 bases at J, leaving 4 bases unmatched. Germline CDR1 and CDR2: SGHNT and YYREEE (reference sequence). CDR3 in amino acids: CASSLLLAGGLSYEQYF. The CDR3 region has the DNA TGTGCCAGCAGCTTGCTACTAGCGGGAGGGCTCTCCTACGAGCAGTACTTC.

This clone turned up a few times. The chain carries TRBV7-3 and TRBJ2-3; no reliable D call. The germline V gene has CDR1 SGHTA and CDR2 FQGTGA. V was pared by 2 bases and J by 1 base, with 10 bases between. The CDR3 has 15 residues. Written as DNA, the CDR3 is TGTGCCAGCAGCTTACAACCCACCGGCACAGATACGCAGTATTTT. Amino acids: CASSLQPTGTDTQYF.

This clone was counted only a few times. The gene calls are TRBV28 and TRBJ1-5, with D possibly TRBD1 on 5 matching bases. The CDR3 sequence is 13 residues long. Germline loops: CDR1 MDHEN, CDR2 SYDVKM. Deletions cut 6 bases from V and 6 bases from J, with 12 bases between. CDR3 amino acids: CASSPGLLQPQHF. The CDR3 coding sequence is TGTGCCAGCAGCCCGGGACTCCTTCAGCCCCAGCATTTT.

This chain links TRBV30 with TRBJ1-4, with a weak D call TRBD1 (6 bases). The CDR3 is 13 amino acids. The V end lost 1 base, the J end lost 5 bases, and 8 bases lay between the germline ends. Per the germline V gene, CDR1 is GTSNPN and CDR2 is SVGIG (reference sequence). CDR3: CAWSGTENEKLFF. The CDR3 coding sequence is TGTGCCTGGAGTGGGACAGAAAATGAAAAACTGTTTTTT.

The chain carries TRBV4-3 and TRBJ1-1; 8 nucleotides match TRBD1. The V segment lost 5 bases and the J segment 0 bases; nucleotides outside the gene matches: 5. CDR3 size: 15 residues. Germline V gene sequence: CDR1 LGHNA, CDR2 YSLEER. In DNA form, the CDR3 reads TGCGCCAGCAGCATTTGGACAGGGATGAACACTGAAGCTTTCTTT. Its translation: CASSIWTGMNTEAFF.

This clone was observed a single time. The identical CDR3 is also encoded by other nucleotide sequences in the sample. The chain employs TRBV5-1 and TRBJ2-5, with D perhaps matching TRBD1 (5 bases). Per germline, CDR1 SGHRS and CDR2 YFSETQ. There are 13 residues in the CDR3. V dropped 3 bases and J dropped 2 bases, with 8 bases sitting between them. The chain's CDR3 is CASSSQGQETQYF. Here the CDR3 DNA reads TGCGCCAGCAGCTCCCAGGGTCAAGAGACCCAGTACTTC.

This chain links TRBV6-5 with TRBJ2-7; either TRBD1 or TRBD2 may supply D (5 bases each). This CDR3 contains 15 residues. CDR1 is MNHEY and CDR2 is SVGAGI in the germline V gene. With 7 bases removed from V and 7 bases from J, the gap between germline ends came to 23 bases. The CDR3 bases are TGTGCCAGCACCATAAACCGGGACCGAAGAAGTGAGCAGTACTTC. It specifies CASTINRDRRSEQYF.

This CDR3 reads CASSPSHGVSNTEAFF. In nucleotides, the CDR3 is TGTGCCAGCAGCCCATCTCATGGAGTATCGAACACTGAAGCTTTCTTT. The chain has TRBV5-6 and TRBJ1-1, with D hard to call. The CDR3 loop spans 16 amino acids. In germline, CDR1 is SGHDT, CDR2 YYEEEE. Trimming took 4 bases from V and 1 from J, leaving 17 bases between them.

The rearrangement uses TRBV29-1 and TRBJ2-3; D not certain. This CDR3 region has 15 residues. Germline V lookup: CDR1 SQVTM, CDR2 ANQGSEA. Trimming shortened V by 2 bases and J by 0 bases, and 12 bases separated the two germline ends. CDR3 protein: CSVESELTSTDTQYF. The CDR3 DNA sequence: TGCAGCGTTGAATCAGAACTTACTAGCACAGATACGCAGTATTTT.

The rearrangement uses TRBV28 and TRBJ2-7, with TRBD2 matching over 11 bases. Looked up from germline, CDR1 is MDHEN and CDR2 is SYDVKM. The V segment lost 6 bases and the J segment 1 base; nucleotides outside the gene matches: 5. This CDR3 contains 15 residues. As DNA, the CDR3 is TGTGCCAGCAGCACCATAGCGGGAGGGTCCTACGAGCAGTACTTC. As protein: CASSTIAGGSYEQYF.

The gene calls are TRBV27 and TRBJ1-3, with a possible D match to TRBD1 (6 bases). From germline, CDR1 is MNHEY and CDR2 SMNVEV (reference sequence). V was pared by 5 bases and J by 0 bases, with 14 bases between. This CDR3 has 16 residues. CDR3 bases: TGTGCCAGCAGTCCCATAGGACAGAGCTCTGGAAACACCATATATTTT. Its protein is CASSPIGQSSGNTIYF.

The rearrangement uses TRBV11-1 and TRBJ2-1; D may be TRBD2 (6 bases). V lost 1 base, J lost 15 bases, and 16 bases lay in between. The CDR3 has 13 amino acids. Germline assignment: CDR1 SGHAT and CDR2 FQDESV (reference sequence). DNA for the CDR3: TGTGCCAGCAGCTTAGAGGGTCGGGAGAGTCTGTTCTTC. Amino acid sequence: CASSLEGRESLFF.

The rearrangement links TRBV7-3 to TRBJ2-1; 7 nucleotides align to TRBD2. V shed 2 bases, J shed 4 bases, and the junction held 8 bases outside the gene matches. The CDR3 sequence is 16 residues long. The germline gives CDR1 SGHTA, CDR2 FQGTGA. This CDR3 is CASSLSGGSVYNEQFF. DNA for the CDR3: TGTGCCAGCAGCTTATCGGGGGGTTCGGTGTACAATGAGCAGTTCTTC.

This clone has a single count. The chain has TRBV28 and TRBJ1-2, with D perhaps TRBD1 (5 bases). The germline V gene encodes CDR1 MDHEN and CDR2 SYDVKM. This CDR3 is 13 amino acids long. V was pared by 7 bases and J by 3 bases, with 12 bases between. The CDR3: CASTLLGDYGYTF. CDR3 DNA: TGTGCCAGCACCTTGCTAGGGGACTATGGCTACACCTTC.

The chain uses TRBV7-2 and TRBJ1-3; TRBD1 is a possible D gene (5 bases). The CDR3 is 18 amino acids. V lost 0 bases and J lost 0, with 15 bases in between. Germline values: CDR1 SGHTA, CDR2 FQGNSA. Here the CDR3 reads CASSLAARGASSGNTIYF. Here the CDR3 DNA reads TGTGCCAGCAGCTTAGCCGCAAGGGGCGCAAGCTCTGGAAACACCATATATTTT. Drawing the rest from reference TRBV7-2 and TRBJ1-3, the complete variable domain is GAGVSQSPSNKVTEKGKDVELRCDPISGHTALYWYRQSLGQGLEFLIYFQGNSAPDKSGLPSDRFSAERTGGSVSTLTIQRTQQEDSAVYLCASSLAARGASSGNTIYFGEGSWLTVV.